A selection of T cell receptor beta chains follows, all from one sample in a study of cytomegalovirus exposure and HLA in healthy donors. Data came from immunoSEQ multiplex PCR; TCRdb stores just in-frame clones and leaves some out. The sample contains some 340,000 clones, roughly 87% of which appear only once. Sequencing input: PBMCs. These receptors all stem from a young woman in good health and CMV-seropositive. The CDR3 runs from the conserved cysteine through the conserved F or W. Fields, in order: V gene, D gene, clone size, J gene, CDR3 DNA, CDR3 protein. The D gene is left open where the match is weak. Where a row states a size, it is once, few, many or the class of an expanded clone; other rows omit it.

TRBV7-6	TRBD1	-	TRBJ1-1	TGTGCCAGCAGCTTGGACACAGGGGGATATGCTGAAGCTTTCTTT	CASSLDTGGYAEAFF
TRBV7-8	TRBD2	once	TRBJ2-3	TGTGCCAGCAGCGTTGGTTTCGAGCGGGGGGTCACAGATACGCAGTATTTT	CASSVGFERGVTDTQYF
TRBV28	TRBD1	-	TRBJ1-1	TGTGCCAGCAGTTTAGCGCTACAGGGGGCGGGGAACGCTGAAGCTTTCTTT	CASSLALQGAGNAEAFF
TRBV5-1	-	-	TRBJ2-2	TGCGCCAGCAGCCCAAGGGCGTGGGGCACCGGGGAGCTGTTTTTT	CASSPRAWGTGELFF
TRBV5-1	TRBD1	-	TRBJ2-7	TGCGCCAGCAGCTTGGCCAGGGACAGGGGACGCTACGAGCAGTACTTC	CASSLARDRGRYEQYF
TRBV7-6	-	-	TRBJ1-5	TGTGCCAGCAGCTATCCCAATCAGCCCCAGCATTTT	CASSYPNQPQHF
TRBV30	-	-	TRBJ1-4	TGTGCCTGGAGTGTACTTGGGGTTGGCGAAAAACTGTTTTTT	CAWSVLGVGEKLFF
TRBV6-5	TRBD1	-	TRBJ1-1	TGTGCCAGCACCGGGACAGAGAGAGGCAACACTGAAGCTTTCTTT	CASTGTERGNTEAFF
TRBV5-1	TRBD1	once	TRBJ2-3	TGCGCCAGCAGCTTCCGGGACAGGGGGTTCCGCACAGATACGCAGTATTTT	CASSFRDRGFRTDTQYF
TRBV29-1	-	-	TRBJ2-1	TGCAGCGTTGGCGGGGATTTATACAATGAGCAGTTCTTC	CSVGGDLYNEQFF
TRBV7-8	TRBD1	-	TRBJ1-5	TGTGCCAGCAGCTTAGTGGACAGGGGAGGGCAGCCCCAGCATTTT	CASSLVDRGGQPQHF
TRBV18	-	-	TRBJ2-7	TGTGCCAGCTCACCGCGGGACTTCACCTACGAGCAGTACTTC	CASSPRDFTYEQYF
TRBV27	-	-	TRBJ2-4	TGTGCCAGCAGTTTGGGGACTGACAAAAACATTCAGTACTTC	CASSLGTDKNIQYF
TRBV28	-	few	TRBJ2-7	TGTGCCAGCAGTTTACGCAGCTACGAGCAGTACTTC	CASSLRSYEQYF
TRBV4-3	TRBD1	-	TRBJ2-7	TGCGCCAGCAGCCAAGGACGGGGACAGATGTACGAGCAGTACTTC	CASSQGRGQMYEQYF
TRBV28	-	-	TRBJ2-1	TGTGCCAGCAGCAAGCGTGTAGGTGCCGATGAGCAGTTCTTC	CASSKRVGADEQFF
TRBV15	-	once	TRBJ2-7	TGTGCCACCAGCGCGCGACAGGAGAGCTACGAGCAGTACTTC	CATSARQESYEQYF
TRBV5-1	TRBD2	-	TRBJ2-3	TGCGCCAGCAGCTTCCGACTAGCGGGGGACCTCACAGATACGCAGTATTTT	CASSFRLAGDLTDTQYF
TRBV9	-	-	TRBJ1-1	TGTGCCAGCAGCTCAGGGACGGCGAACACTGAAGCTTTCTTT	CASSSGTANTEAFF
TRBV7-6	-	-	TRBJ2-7	TGTGCCAGCAGCCCCCGGAGCTCCTACGAGCAGTACTTC	CASSPRSSYEQYF
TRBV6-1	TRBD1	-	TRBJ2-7	TGTGCCAGCAGTGCGGGACAGGGGATTCTCTACGAGCAGTACTTC	CASSAGQGILYEQYF
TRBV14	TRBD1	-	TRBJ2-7	TGTGCCAGCAGCCAAGAGGCGGTGACAGGGATTTACGAGCAGTACTTC	CASSQEAVTGIYEQYF
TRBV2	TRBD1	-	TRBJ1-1	TGTGCCAGCACCAACGTTCCAGGGGGGGGTGAAGCTTTCTTT	CASTNVPGGGEAFF
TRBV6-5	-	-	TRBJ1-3	TGTGCCAGCAGCCCATCCGGGACTGGAAACACCATATATTTT	CASSPSGTGNTIYF
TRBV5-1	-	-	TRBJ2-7	TGCGCCAGCAGCTCGGACAGCGTTGGCGAGCAGTACTTC	CASSSDSVGEQYF
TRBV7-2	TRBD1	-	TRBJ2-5	TGTGCCAGCAGCGGACGACAGGGCCCCGGGACCCAGTACTTC	CASSGRQGPGTQYF
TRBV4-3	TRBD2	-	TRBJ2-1	TGCGCCAGCAGCCAATCCCTAGCGGGAGGTGACAATGAGCAGTTCTTC	CASSQSLAGGDNEQFF
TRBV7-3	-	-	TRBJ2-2	TGTGCCAGCAGCTTAAAGCCCAGGGACACCGGGGAGCTGTTTTTT	CASSLKPRDTGELFF
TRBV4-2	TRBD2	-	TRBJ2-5	TGTGCCAGCAGCCAAGTCCTAGCGGGGAGGCAAGAGACCCAGTACTTC	CASSQVLAGRQETQYF
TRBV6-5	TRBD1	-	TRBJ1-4	TGTGCCAGACCCCCAGGGGGGACAGGAGTTGAAAAACTGTTTTTT	CARPPGGTGVEKLFF
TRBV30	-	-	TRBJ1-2	TGTGCCTGGAGACCCCCACGGGGGGGAGCCTATGGCTACACCTTC	CAWRPPRGGAYGYTF
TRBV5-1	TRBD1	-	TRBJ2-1	TGCGCCAGCAGCCTACAGACAGGGAAGAGATACAATGAGCAGTTCTTC	CASSLQTGKRYNEQFF
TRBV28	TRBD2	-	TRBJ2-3	TGTGCCAGCAGTCTCAACTCTATACTAGCGGGAGTAGGGGATACGCAGTATTTT	CASSLNSILAGVGDTQYF
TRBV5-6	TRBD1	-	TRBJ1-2	TGTGCCAGCAGCTTGGGGGACAGGGAGGGATATGGCTACACCTTC	CASSLGDREGYGYTF
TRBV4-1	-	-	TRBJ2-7	TGCGCCAGCAGCCAAGATGAAGGATGGGAGGCCTACGAGCAGTACTTC	CASSQDEGWEAYEQYF
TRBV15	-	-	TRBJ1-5	TGTGCCACCAGCAGAGATTGGTCCAATCAGCCCCAGCATTTT	CATSRDWSNQPQHF
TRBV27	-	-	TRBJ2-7	TGTGCCAGCAGTCGAGGGGTTTTTACCACGGGTCGTAACGAGCAGTACTTC	CASSRGVFTTGRNEQYF
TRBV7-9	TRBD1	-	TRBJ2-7	TGTGCCAGCAGCTCCGACAGGGTCGAGCAGTACTTC	CASSSDRVEQYF
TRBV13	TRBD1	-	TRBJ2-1	TGTGCCAGCAGATTGCATAAAGAGGGGGCGCACAATGAGCAGTTCTTC	CASRLHKEGAHNEQFF
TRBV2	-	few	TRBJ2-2	TGTGCCAGCAATGTCCCCGGGGAGCTGTTTTTT	CASNVPGELFF
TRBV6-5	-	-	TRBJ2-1	TGTGCCAGCAGTTACGGGGGCTCTTACAATGAGCAGTTCTTC	CASSYGGSYNEQFF
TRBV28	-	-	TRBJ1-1	TGTGCCAGCAGTCAGACAAACACTGAAGCTTTCTTT	CASSQTNTEAFF
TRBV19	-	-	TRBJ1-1	TGTGCCAGTGGTGAGGCAGGGCTTATGAACACTGAAGCTTTCTTT	CASGEAGLMNTEAFF
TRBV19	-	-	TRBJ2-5	TGTGCCAGTAGTATTCTCTCTGGGGGAGAGACCCAGTACTTC	CASSILSGGETQYF
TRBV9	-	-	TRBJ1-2	TGTGCCAGCAGCGGGTCCCTCTATGGCTACACCTTC	CASSGSLYGYTF
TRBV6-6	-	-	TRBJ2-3	TGTGCCAGCCGGAACCGGGACGGAGACACAGATACGCAGTATTTT	CASRNRDGDTDTQYF
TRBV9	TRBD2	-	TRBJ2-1	TGTGCCAGCAGCGTAGGGCTAGCGGCCCCGAATGAGCAGTTCTTC	CASSVGLAAPNEQFF
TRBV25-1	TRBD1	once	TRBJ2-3	TGTGCCAGCAGTGAAATTCGGACAGGGCGCACAGATACGCAGTATTTT	CASSEIRTGRTDTQYF
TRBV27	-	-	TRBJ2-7	TGTGCCAGCAGTTCCAGAAAAAGCTCCTACGAGCAGTACTTC	CASSSRKSSYEQYF
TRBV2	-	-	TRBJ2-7	TGTGCCAGCAAAATATCCTACGAGCAGTACTTC	CASKISYEQYF
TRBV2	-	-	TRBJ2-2	TGTGCCAGCAGTGTACATAACACCGGGGAGCTGTTTTTT	CASSVHNTGELFF